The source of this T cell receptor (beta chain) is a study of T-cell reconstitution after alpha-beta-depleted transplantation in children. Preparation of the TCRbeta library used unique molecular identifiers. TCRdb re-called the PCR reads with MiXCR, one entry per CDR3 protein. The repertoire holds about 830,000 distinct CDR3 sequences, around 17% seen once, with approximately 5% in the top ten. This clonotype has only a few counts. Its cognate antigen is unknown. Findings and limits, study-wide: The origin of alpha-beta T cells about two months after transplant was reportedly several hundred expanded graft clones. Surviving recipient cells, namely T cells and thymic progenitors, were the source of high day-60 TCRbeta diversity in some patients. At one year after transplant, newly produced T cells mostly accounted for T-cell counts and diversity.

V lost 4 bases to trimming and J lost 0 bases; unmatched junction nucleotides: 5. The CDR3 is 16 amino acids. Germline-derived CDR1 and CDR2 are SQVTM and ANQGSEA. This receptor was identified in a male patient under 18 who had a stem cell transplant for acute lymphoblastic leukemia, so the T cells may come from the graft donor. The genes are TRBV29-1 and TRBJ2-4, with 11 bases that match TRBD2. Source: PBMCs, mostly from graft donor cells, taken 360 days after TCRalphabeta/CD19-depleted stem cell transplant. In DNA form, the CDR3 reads TGCAGCGTTGGAGGGACTAGCGGCCTAGCCAAAAACATTCAGTACTTC. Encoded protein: CSVGGTSGLAKNIQYF.